A single TCR beta chain is shown here with its context. CDR1 and CDR2 (germline): SGHAT, FQNNGV. Trimming took 2 bases from V and 7 from J, leaving 17 bases between them. The CDR3 spans 16 residues. These data come from a study of T cell responses to AZD1222 COVID-19 vaccine. Profiled with immunoSEQ multiplex PCR; TCRdb holds only in-frame clones, not every one. The profile shows 200,000 or so clones, more than 85% of them singletons. V usage is TRBV11-2 and J usage is TRBJ1-4; D remains unclear. Sequences were derived from peripheral blood, sampled on day 0 of MenACWY control vaccination. This receptor was obtained from an adult in good health. The CDR3, as DNA: TGTGCCAGCAGCTTACTGGAGAGGGCACCGGGTGAAAAACTGTTTTTT. Translating it yields CASSLLERAPGEKLFF.